The sequence of this TCR beta chain was determined in a study of shared clonotypes between healthy human individuals. CDR1 is SGHTA, CDR2 FQGNSA, per germline. V dropped 4 bases and J dropped 3 bases, with 15 bases sitting between them. CDR3 length: 15 amino acids. All participating donors were Caucasian adults from Nashville, Tennessee. The authors divided CD4+ cells into CD45RA+ naive and CD45RA-negative memory subsets. The protocol was immunoSEQ multiplex PCR, while the TCRdb copy is restricted to in-frame clones and leaves out a portion. The sample shows 2 million to 2.5 million clones, under 97% of them seen only once.

The sequence came from a man between 18 and 35 years old in good health. V and J are TRBV7-2 and TRBJ1-2, with D tentatively TRBD1 (5 bases). Source material: naive CD4+ T cells sorted from blood. Subset in this sample: CD45RA+ positively selected. The CDR3 coding sequence is TGTGCCAGCAGCTGGGGGACCGGGGTCGACTATGGCTACACCTTC. This sequence encodes CASSWGTGVDYGYTF.